Below, 4 T cell receptor beta chains from the same sample are listed, as sequenced in a study of blood T cell repertoires in COVID-19. This table comes from immunoSEQ multiplex PCR, and its TCRdb copy is limited to in-frame clones, with some not included. This sample yields 240,000 or so clones, of which about four fifths are seen a single time; about 9.5% belongs to the top ten. Input material: peripheral blood. Receptors were obtained from a woman older than 75 with acute or convalescent COVID-19.

This clone was observed a handful of times. This chain joins TRBV5-1 and TRBJ1-2; 8 bases align to TRBD1. The germline CDR1 and CDR2 sequences are SGHRS and YFSETQ. The CDR3 has 15 amino acids. V trimming: 3 bases; J trimming: 6 bases; junction bases outside the gene matches: 10. This CDR3 is CASSSAPGQVDGYTF. The CDR3 DNA follows: TGCGCCAGCAGCTCGGCCCCGGGACAGGTCGATGGCTACACCTTC. The variable domain in full, completed from reference TRBV5-1 and TRBJ1-2, reads KAGVTQTPRYLIKTRGQQVTLSCSPISGHRSVSWYQQTPGQGLQFLFEYFSETQRNKGNFPGRFSGRQFSNSRSEMNVSTLELGDSALYLCASSSAPGQVDGYTFGSGTRLTVV.

The J gene is TRBJ1-1, the V gene TRBV10-1; TRBD1 matches at 9 bases. The CDR3 is 16 amino acids. The germline V gene encodes CDR1 WNHNN and CDR2 SYGVQD (reference sequence). The junction had 12 bases not matched to a gene; V was cut back by 10 bases and J by 0 bases. The CDR3 DNA reads as TGCGCCACTCCGACTGGCGGGACAGGGCTGAACACTGAAGCTTTCTTT. Translation gives CATPTGGTGLNTEAFF.

In this sample, this clone turned up a few times. The V gene is TRBV7-9, the J gene TRBJ1-6, with D perhaps TRBD1 (6 bases). CDR3 length: 15 amino acids. V gave up 1 base and J gave up 9 bases, with 13 bases separating them. CDR1 is SEHNR and CDR2 is FQNEAQ in the germline V gene (reference sequence). This CDR3 reads CASSLGSGVVSPLHF. Here the CDR3 DNA reads TGTGCCAGCAGCTTAGGCTCAGGGGTCGTTTCACCCCTCCACTTT.

This clone was recorded only once. With a much larger clone just one base away, this may be a read error. The chain uses TRBV7-3 and TRBJ2-2, with a possible D match to TRBD1 (7 bases). The CDR3 runs to 14 residues. V was pared by 3 bases and J by 7 bases, with 12 bases between. Germline values: CDR1 SGHTA, CDR2 FQGTGA. CDR3 loop: CASSLEGAGGELFF. The DNA of the CDR3 is TGTGCCAGCAGCTTGGAGGGGGCGGGCGGGGAGCTGTTTTTT.